This T cell receptor (beta chain) is drawn from a study of T cell changes during pregnancy in multiple sclerosis. TCRdb's table, derived via immunoSEQ multiplex PCR, lists solely in-frame clones and lacks some. The data hold tens of thousands of clones, with 80% to 95% observed a single time. The germline V gene has CDR1 SGHDT and CDR2 YYEEEE. This CDR3 is built from 15 residues. V shed 2 bases and J 5 bases; nucleotides not matched to a gene: 5. The source is a female donor with multiple sclerosis, enrolled in a pregnancy study. The sample consisted of CD4+ T cells from peripheral blood mononuclear cells, taken in the first trimester of pregnancy. The rearrangement uses TRBV5-6 and TRBJ2-1, with 9 bases fitting TRBD2. The CDR3 spells CASSFILAGNNEQFF. As DNA, the CDR3 is TGTGCCAGCAGCTTTATCCTAGCGGGGAACAATGAGCAGTTCTTC.